Reported below is one T cell receptor (beta chain). V shed 3 bases and J shed 3 bases, with 8 bases lying between them. There are 13 residues in the CDR3. The germline V gene encodes CDR1 SEHNR and CDR2 FQNEAQ (reference sequence). These data come from a study of shared clonotypes between healthy human individuals. Donors were healthy HIV-negative adults without recent acute infections or vaccinations. Each sample came from a Caucasian adult donor living in Nashville, Tennessee. This table comes from immunoSEQ multiplex PCR, and its TCRdb copy is limited to in-frame clones, with some not included. The sample has a few million clones, 90% to 95% seen once.

What was sequenced was naive CD4+ T cells sorted from blood. Sample subset: CD45RA+ positively selected. The rearrangement links TRBV7-9 to TRBJ1-1; D gene uncertain. The TCR originated in a man between 18 and 35 years old in good health. The CDR3 is CASSLSVDTEAFF. In DNA form, the CDR3 reads TGTGCCAGCAGCTTGTCGGTGGACACTGAAGCTTTCTTT.